The next 23 T cell receptor beta chains were all read from a single sample in a study of T cell changes during pregnancy in multiple sclerosis. Profiling relied on immunoSEQ multiplex PCR, and the TCRdb table lists in-frame clones only, not all of them. Of 40,000 to 60,000 clones listed, over 85% are singletons. The specimen comprised CD4+ T cells from peripheral blood mononuclear cells, sampled in the first trimester of pregnancy. The source of these receptors is a female donor with multiple sclerosis, enrolled in a pregnancy study.

This sequence joins TRBV9 and TRBJ2-5; TRBD1 agrees at 7 bases. This CDR3 region has 13 residues. Trimming removed 4 bases from V and 2 bases from J; junction bases left unmatched: 2. Germline V CDR1 and CDR2: SGDLS, YYNGEE. The CDR3 DNA sequence: TGTGCCAGCAGCCTCAGGGGGCAAGAGACCCAGTACTTC. Protein: CASSLRGQETQYF. The full variable domain, rest sourced from reference TRBV9 and TRBJ2-5, is DSGVTQTPKHLITATGQRVTLRCSPRSGDLSVYWYQQSLDQGLQFLIQYYNGEERAKGNILERFSAQQFPDLHSELNLSSLELGDSALYFCASSLRGQETQYFGPGTRLLVL.

This rearrangement joins TRBV11-3 to TRBJ2-2; TRBD2 matches 9 bases. The germline V gene has CDR1 SGHNT and CDR2 YENEEA. The V and J ends lost 5 bases and 3 bases, in that order; junction bases with no gene match: 4. The CDR3 totals 15 residues. The CDR3 coding sequence is TGTGCCAGCAGCCTGGGACTAGCCGACACCGGGGAGCTGTTTTTT. Its protein is CASSLGLADTGELFF.

The rearrangement joins TRBV7-2 to TRBJ2-5, with D unclear. Germline-derived CDR1 and CDR2 are SGHTA and FQGNSA. V lost 5 bases and J lost 0, with 10 bases in between. This CDR3 comprises 14 residues. The DNA for the CDR3 is TGTGCCAGCAGCCCCTCAGGCAACCAAGAGACCCAGTACTTC. Its protein product is CASSPSGNQETQYF.

V is TRBV5-8 and J is TRBJ1-6; no definite D call. The germline V gene has CDR1 SGHTS and CDR2 YDEGEE. Trimming pared 4 bases from V and 5 bases from J, leaving 13 bases between. CDR3 size: 15 residues. The CDR3, as DNA: TGTGCCAGCAGCCTAGGGAGGATTAATAATTCACCCCTCCACTTT. This codes for CASSLGRINNSPLHF.

The rearrangement links TRBV6-1 to TRBJ2-7, with 11 positions matching TRBD1. CDR1 MNHNS and CDR2 SASEGT come from the germline V gene. The trim removed 0 bases at V and 3 bases at J, leaving 7 bases unmatched. CDR3 length: 17 amino acids. CDR3 sequence (DNA): TGTGCCAGCAGTGAAGCAGGGGGGGGGACAGGGGGCTACGAGCAGTACTTC. It codes for CASSEAGGGTGGYEQYF.

The V and J genes are TRBV30 and TRBJ1-2; TRBD1 agrees at 8 bases. Trimming took 3 bases from V and 2 from J; bases not matched to a gene: 2. Germline loops: CDR1 GTSNPN, CDR2 SVGIG (reference sequence). CDR3 length: 13 residues. The CDR3 protein is CAWRRDRNYGYTF. CDR3 coding DNA: TGTGCCTGGAGAAGGGACAGGAACTATGGCTACACCTTC. The whole variable domain, remainder taken from reference TRBV30 and TRBJ1-2, is SQTIHQWPATLVQPVGSPLSLECTVEGTSNPNLYWYRQAAGRGLQLLFYSVGIGQISSEVPQNLSASRPQDRQFILSSKKLLLSDSGFYLCAWRRDRNYGYTFGSGTRLTVV.

The chain links TRBV10-3 to TRBJ1-5; 10 positions match TRBD1. Germline V gene sequence: CDR1 ENHRY, CDR2 SYGVKD. The CDR3 length is 16 residues. V lost 5 bases to trimming and J lost 5 bases; unmatched junction nucleotides: 9. The CDR3 DNA sequence: TGTGCCATCAGTCCCGGGACAGGGGTGCTCGATCAGCCCCAGCATTTT. Its translation: CAISPGTGVLDQPQHF.

This sequence joins TRBV7-2 and TRBJ1-3; D might be TRBD1 (5 bases). Germline V gives CDR1 SGHTA, CDR2 FQGNSA. The CDR3 totals 17 residues. Trimming removed 1 base at V and 0 bases at J, with 13 bases between. The CDR3, as DNA: TGTGCCAGCAGCTTAGGGGGATTGGGGCACTCTGGAAACACCATATATTTT. The encoded protein is CASSLGGLGHSGNTIYF.

This clone was seen once. The gene calls are TRBV4-2 and TRBJ2-1; 12 bases match TRBD2. The V segment lost 0 bases and the J segment 10 bases; nucleotides outside the gene matches: 13. From germline, CDR1 is LGHNA and CDR2 YNFKEQ. CDR3 length equals 18 residues. Here the CDR3 DNA reads TGTGCCAGCAGCCAAGATTTAATACTAGCGGGGGGCCCAGCGGAGCAGTTCTTC. Translating gives CASSQDLILAGGPAEQFF.

In nucleotides, the CDR3 is TGTGCCAGCAGCTTAGCCACGGTCTCCTCCTACGAGCAGTACTTC. Translated, it gives CASSLATVSSYEQYF. J is TRBJ2-7 and V is TRBV11-1; D unclear. The CDR3 loop spans 15 amino acids. Germline CDR1 and CDR2: SGHAT and FQDESV (reference sequence). Trimming pared 0 bases from V and 0 bases from J, leaving 9 bases between. The full variable domain, completed using reference TRBV11-1 and TRBJ2-7, is EAEVAQSPRYKITEKSQAVAFWCDPISGHATLYWYRQILGQGPELLVQFQDESVVDDSQLPKDRFSAERLKGVDSTLKIQPAELGDSAMYLCASSLATVSSYEQYFGPGTRLTVT.

The chain couples TRBV2 to TRBJ1-2, with 8 bases aligning to TRBD1. The CDR3 covers 14 residues. Germline CDR1 is SNHLY and CDR2 is FYNNEI. Trimming cost V 1 base and J 6 bases; bases outside gene matches: 4. The CDR3 loop reads CASSEVGQGDGYTF. The CDR3 DNA reads as TGTGCCAGCAGTGAAGTAGGACAGGGAGATGGCTACACCTTC. The whole variable domain, filled in from reference TRBV2 and TRBJ1-2, reads EPEVTQTPSHQVTQMGQEVILRCVPISNHLYFYWYRQILGQKVEFLVSFYNNEISEKSEIFDDQFSVERPDGSNFTLKIRSTKLEDSAMYFCASSEVGQGDGYTFGSGTRLTVV.

The chain has TRBV5-1 and TRBJ1-2; D is uncertain. CDR1 and CDR2 from the germline V gene are SGHRS and YFSETQ. The CDR3 has 13 residues. The V end was cut by 0 bases, the J end by 8 bases, with 11 bases between. CDR3 in DNA: TGCGCCAGCAGCTTGGGGAAGGGAGAGGGCTACACCTTC. It translates to CASSLGKGEGYTF.

The CDR3 nucleotides are TGCGCCAGCCGGCAGGGGAGCTCCTACGAGCAGTACTTC. Amino acid sequence: CASRQGSSYEQYF. The chain recombines TRBV5-1 with TRBJ2-7; D possibly corresponds to TRBD1 (6 bases). V was clipped by 7 bases and J by 0 bases, with 11 bases between them. The CDR3 is made up of 13 amino acids. Looked up from germline, CDR1 is SGHRS and CDR2 is YFSETQ.

This sequence joins TRBV6-1 and TRBJ1-4; TRBD1 aligns across 11 bases. The CDR3 spans 14 residues. V dropped 4 bases and J dropped 10; count of bases not matched to a gene: 5. Per germline, CDR1 MNHNS and CDR2 SASEGT. This chain's CDR3 is CASSAWDRGAKLFF. In nucleotides, the CDR3 is TGTGCCAGCAGTGCCTGGGACAGGGGGGCAAAACTGTTTTTT.

This rearrangement joins TRBV6-1 to TRBJ2-5, with 7 positions matching TRBD1. This CDR3 comprises 11 residues. Germline CDR1 reads MNHNS; CDR2 reads SASEGT. After removal of 6 bases from V and 5 bases from J, the junction contained 0 bases not matched to a gene. The CDR3 loop reads CASRTGETQYF. In nucleotides, the CDR3 is TGTGCCAGCAGGACAGGGGAGACCCAGTACTTC.

The DNA for the CDR3 is TGTGCCAGCAGCCGGGACAGGGGACCTCTGGGATACAATGAGCAGTTCTTC. It translates to CASSRDRGPLGYNEQFF. The chain links TRBV7-9 to TRBJ2-1, with 10 nucleotides matching TRBD1. V gave up 5 bases and J gave up 4 bases; unmatched junction bases: 11. This CDR3 comprises 17 residues. Germline V gene lookup returns CDR1 SEHNR and CDR2 FQNEAQ (reference sequence). The whole variable domain, remainder taken from reference TRBV7-9 and TRBJ2-1, is DTGVSQNPRHKITKRGQNVTFRCDPISEHNRLYWYRQTLGQGPEFLTYFQNEAQLEKSRLLSDRFSAERPKGSFSTLEIQRTEQGDSAMYLCASSRDRGPLGYNEQFFGPGTRLTVL.

The gene calls are TRBV9 and TRBJ2-3; 11 bases agree with TRBD2. V gave up 3 bases and J gave up 4 bases; unmatched junction bases: 13. Per the germline V gene, CDR1 is SGDLS and CDR2 is YYNGEE. The CDR3 contains 18 residues. The CDR3, as DNA: TGTGCCAGCAGCGCCTACACCGTAGCGGGGGGGCTAGCAGATACGCAGTATTTT. Encoded protein: CASSAYTVAGGLADTQYF.

The chain uses TRBV10-3 and TRBJ1-5; TRBD1 is a possible D gene (5 bases). The CDR3 loop spans 13 amino acids. Germline loops: CDR1 ENHRY, CDR2 SYGVKD. Trimming removed 2 bases at V and 9 bases at J, with 11 bases between. CDR3 sequence reads: CAISEDDRGPQHF. The CDR3 region has the DNA TGTGCCATCAGTGAGGACGATAGGGGGCCCCAGCATTTT.

The J gene is TRBJ1-2, the V gene TRBV7-2; the match to TRBD1 covers 9 bases. The CDR3 has 15 residues. Per germline, CDR1 SGHTA and CDR2 FQGNSA. The V gene end was trimmed by 1 base and the J gene end by 8 bases; junction bases not matched to a gene: 8. CDR3 amino acids: CASSLGQGVLGGYTF. The CDR3 nucleotides read TGTGCCAGCAGCTTAGGACAGGGGGTGCTCGGAGGCTACACCTTC. Full variable domain (outside the CDR3, taken from reference TRBV7-2 and TRBJ1-2): GAGVSQSPSNKVTEKGKDVELRCDPISGHTALYWYRQSLGQGLEFLIYFQGNSAPDKSGLPSDRFSAERTGGSVSTLTIQRTQQEDSAVYLCASSLGQGVLGGYTFGSGTRLTVV.

On this clone itself: Other DNA sequences of this sample code for an identical CDR3. The chain couples TRBV5-4 to TRBJ1-4; TRBD1 might be the D (5 bases). CDR3 length: 15 residues. Per germline, CDR1 SGHNT and CDR2 YYREEE (reference sequence). V gave up 0 bases and J gave up 3 bases, with 9 bases separating them. The CDR3: CASSLAGGANEKLFF. The CDR3 nucleotides read TGTGCCAGCAGCTTGGCGGGGGGTGCTAATGAAAAACTGTTTTTT.

The genes are TRBV2 and TRBJ1-1; weak D call: TRBD1 (5 bases). Germline V CDR1 and CDR2: SNHLY, FYNNEI. V lost 7 bases, J lost 5 bases, and 17 bases lay in between. The CDR3 has 14 residues. CDR3 in DNA: TGTGCCAGCATAGCAGGGCCCCTGGGGACTGAAGCTTTCTTT. Translating gives CASIAGPLGTEAFF.

V usage is TRBV9 and J usage is TRBJ2-1, with D perhaps TRBD2 (6 bases). This CDR3 contains 14 residues. Germline loops: CDR1 SGDLS, CDR2 YYNGEE. The V end lost 7 bases, the J end lost 6 bases, and 17 bases lay between the germline ends. The DNA for the CDR3 is TGTGCCAGCGCGGAGGGCCCTGCAGCCAATGAGCAGTTCTTC. Protein: CASAEGPAANEQFF.

This clone was picked up one time. The CDR3 loop is CASSSPPPGRLPYNEQFF. The DNA of the CDR3 is TGTGCCAGCAGCTCACCCCCCCCAGGGAGGCTGCCCTACAATGAGCAGTTCTTC. V usage is TRBV7-2 and J usage is TRBJ2-1; a possible D gene is TRBD2 (6 bases). Germline V gene sequence: CDR1 SGHTA, CDR2 FQGNSA. The ends were cut back, 4 bases at V and 2 bases at J, with 21 bases in the middle. This CDR3 has 18 residues.